A selection of T cell receptor beta chains follows, all from one sample in a study of shared clonotypes between healthy human individuals. Libraries were prepared by immunoSEQ multiplex PCR; TCRdb keeps only in-frame clonotypes and omits some of them. The sample yields approximately 1,500,000 clones, roughly 96% seen once. Sequencing input: naive CD4+ T cells sorted from blood. These receptors came from a man aged 25 to 40 in good health. Each CDR3 is given with its conserved first and last residue. D genes are given only for firm matches. Clone size is stated in some rows and not others, as once, few, many or a class when expanded.

v_gene	abundance	j_gene	d_gene	CDR3aa	CDR3nt
TRBV19	-	TRBJ2-3	-	CASSIGVRTDTQYF	TGTGCCAGTAGTATTGGGGTCAGAACAGATACGCAGTATTTT
TRBV7-9	-	TRBJ1-2	-	CASSQERATDGYTF	TGTGCCAGCAGCCAAGAAAGGGCAACGGACGGCTACACCTTC
TRBV30	-	TRBJ1-4	-	CAFPAGDYEKLFF	TGTGCCTTTCCGGCGGGCGATTATGAAAAACTGTTTTTT
TRBV5-1	-	TRBJ1-5	-	CASSFGSNQPQHF	TGCGCCAGCAGCTTTGGGAGCAATCAGCCCCAGCATTTT
TRBV28	-	TRBJ1-4	-	CASNPEGGNEKLFF	TGTGCCAGCAATCCCGAAGGGGGAAATGAAAAACTGTTTTTT
TRBV6-1	-	TRBJ1-1	-	CAGIRDTEAFF	TGTGCCGGCATCAGGGACACTGAAGCTTTCTTT
TRBV2	-	TRBJ1-1	-	CASSDEAAGTEAFF	TGTGCCAGCAGTGACGAGGCGGCAGGCACTGAAGCTTTCTTT
TRBV28	-	TRBJ1-5	-	CASSSVLTGANQPQHF	TGTGCCAGCAGTTCTGTTCTAACCGGGGCCAATCAGCCCCAGCATTTT
TRBV27	-	TRBJ1-2	-	CASSTAAQLNYGYTF	TGTGCCAGCAGTACCGCGGCTCAGCTAAACTATGGCTACACCTTC
TRBV2	-	TRBJ2-3	-	CASSPQVGSFDTQYF	TGTGCCAGCTCCCCTCAAGTGGGGAGCTTTGATACGCAGTATTTT
TRBV5-3	-	TRBJ2-2	TRBD1	CARSPGHRGNRWNTGELFF	TGTGCCAGAAGCCCGGGCCACAGGGGGAATCGATGGAACACCGGGGAGCTGTTTTTT
TRBV6-5	once	TRBJ1-2	TRBD1	CASSYRAGGDYGYTF	TGTGCCAGCAGTTACAGGGCAGGGGGCGACTATGGCTACACCTTC
TRBV29-1	-	TRBJ2-1	TRBD2	CSAGGGGLSYNEQFF	TGCAGCGCCGGCGGGGGGGGGCTCTCCTACAATGAGCAGTTCTTC
TRBV15	-	TRBJ2-7	TRBD2	CATSRANGREYF	TGTGCCACCAGCAGAGCTAACGGGAGGGAGTACTTC
TRBV7-9	-	TRBJ1-5	-	CASSFWVGEGNQPQHF	TGTGCCAGCAGCTTCTGGGTAGGGGAGGGCAATCAGCCCCAGCATTTT
TRBV9	-	TRBJ2-7	TRBD1	CASSPGTDNHEQYF	TGTGCCAGCAGCCCTGGGACAGACAACCACGAGCAGTACTTC
TRBV6-6	-	TRBJ2-1	-	CASSQTEHRSEQFF	TGTGCCAGCAGCCAGACTGAACACCGGAGTGAGCAGTTCTTC
TRBV6-6	-	TRBJ1-3	TRBD1	CASSPQDRGTGNTIYF	TGTGCCAGCAGTCCGCAGGACAGGGGCACTGGAAACACCATATATTTT
TRBV7-4	-	TRBJ2-7	TRBD1	CASIQGSRDRGRYEQYF	TGTGCCAGCATCCAGGGATCCCGGGACAGGGGCCGGTACGAGCAGTACTTC
TRBV10-3	once	TRBJ1-2	-	CAISESQSHRVGSYTF	TGTGCCATCAGTGAGTCGCAAAGCCACAGGGTCGGAAGCTACACCTTC
TRBV7-9	-	TRBJ2-5	-	CASLTGQSAKTQYF	TGTGCCAGCCTCACAGGCCAGAGTGCGAAGACCCAGTACTTC
TRBV29-1	-	TRBJ2-7	TRBD2	CSAGLAGGEQYF	TGCAGCGCGGGACTAGCGGGCGGCGAGCAGTACTTC
TRBV9	-	TRBJ2-7	-	CASGPSLDTYEQYF	TGTGCCAGCGGACCCTCTCTTGACACCTACGAGCAGTACTTC
TRBV27	-	TRBJ2-7	-	CASSLSRTPSSYEQYF	TGTGCCAGCAGTTTATCGCGGACTCCCAGCTCCTACGAGCAGTACTTC
TRBV9	-	TRBJ2-2	-	CASSVGTTPTNTGELFF	TGTGCCAGCAGCGTAGGAACAACCCCCACGAACACCGGGGAGCTGTTTTTT
TRBV9	-	TRBJ2-1	TRBD2	CASSGWTSGSYNEQFF	TGTGCCAGCAGCGGCTGGACTAGCGGGTCCTACAATGAGCAGTTCTTC
TRBV5-1	once	TRBJ2-3	TRBD1	CASSNTGGYGDTQYF	TGCGCCAGCAGCAATACAGGGGGCTATGGAGATACGCAGTATTTT
TRBV20-1	-	TRBJ2-7	-	CSAKDSEQYF	TGCAGTGCCAAGGATTCCGAGCAGTACTTC
TRBV19	once	TRBJ1-1	-	CASSMAGIREAFF	TGTGCCAGTAGTATGGCCGGGATTAGGGAAGCTTTCTTT
TRBV29-1	-	TRBJ1-1	-	CSVAGRFTEAFF	TGCAGCGTTGCCGGACGTTTCACTGAAGCTTTCTTT
TRBV6-6	-	TRBJ2-1	TRBD2	CASSRTSGSNEQFF	TGTGCCAGCAGTCGGACTAGCGGGAGCAATGAGCAGTTCTTC
TRBV5-1	-	TRBJ2-1	TRBD2	CASSPSGEGSNEQFF	TGCGCCAGCAGTCCCAGCGGGGAGGGAAGCAATGAGCAGTTCTTC
TRBV4-1	-	TRBJ1-1	TRBD1	CASSQESTGVIGAFF	TGCGCCAGCAGCCAAGAGTCGACAGGGGTAATAGGAGCTTTCTTT
TRBV28	-	TRBJ2-5	TRBD1	CASSLRGQGLSPPTQYF	TGTGCCAGCAGTTTAAGGGGACAGGGTTTATCCCCGCCGACCCAGTACTTC
TRBV18	-	TRBJ1-1	-	CASSPSTTGMNTEAFF	TGTGCCAGCTCACCTTCAACCACAGGCATGAACACTGAAGCTTTCTTT
TRBV5-1	once	TRBJ2-7	TRBD2	CASSLTLAGVEQYF	TGCGCCAGCAGCTTGACTCTAGCGGGGGTCGAGCAGTACTTC
TRBV7-9	once	TRBJ2-1	-	CASSGFFEQFF	TGTGCCAGCAGCGGGTTCTTTGAGCAGTTCTTC
TRBV7-3	-	TRBJ2-5	-	CASSLMSGPVETQYF	TGTGCCAGCAGCTTAATGTCGGGCCCCGTGGAGACCCAGTACTTC
TRBV5-6	-	TRBJ2-5	TRBD1	CASSPLDRDEETQYF	TGTGCCAGCAGCCCACTGGACAGGGACGAAGAGACCCAGTACTTC